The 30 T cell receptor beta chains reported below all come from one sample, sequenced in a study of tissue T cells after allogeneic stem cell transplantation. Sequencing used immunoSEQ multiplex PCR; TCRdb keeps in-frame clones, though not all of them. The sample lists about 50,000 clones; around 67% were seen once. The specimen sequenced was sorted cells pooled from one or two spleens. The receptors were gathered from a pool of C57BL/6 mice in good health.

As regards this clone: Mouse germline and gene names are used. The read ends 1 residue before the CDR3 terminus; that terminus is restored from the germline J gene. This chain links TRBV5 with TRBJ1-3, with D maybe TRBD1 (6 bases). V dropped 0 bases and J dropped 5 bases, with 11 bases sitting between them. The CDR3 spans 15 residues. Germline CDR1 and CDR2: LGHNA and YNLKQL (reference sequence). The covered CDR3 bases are TGTGCCAGCAGCCAAGATGGGGGGGGCCGAAATACGCTCTAT. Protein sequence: CASSQDGGGRNTLY. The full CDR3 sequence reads CASSQDGGGRNTLYF.

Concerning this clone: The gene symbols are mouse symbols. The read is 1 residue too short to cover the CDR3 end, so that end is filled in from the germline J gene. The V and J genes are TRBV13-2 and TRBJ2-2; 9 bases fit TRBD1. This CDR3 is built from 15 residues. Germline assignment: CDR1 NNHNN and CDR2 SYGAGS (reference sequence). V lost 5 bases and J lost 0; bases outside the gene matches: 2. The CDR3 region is CASGDRGANTGQLYF. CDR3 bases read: TGTGCCAGCGGCGACAGGGGGGCAAACACCGGGCAGCTCTAC.

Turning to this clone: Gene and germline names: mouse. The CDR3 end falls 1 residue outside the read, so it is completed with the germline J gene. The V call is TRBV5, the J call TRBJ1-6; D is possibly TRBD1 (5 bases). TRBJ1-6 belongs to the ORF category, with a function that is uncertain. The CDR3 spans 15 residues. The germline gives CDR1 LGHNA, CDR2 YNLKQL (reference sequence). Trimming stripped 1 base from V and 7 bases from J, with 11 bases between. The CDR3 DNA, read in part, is TGTGCCAGCAGCCAAGCAGGGCGGTGGAATTCGCCCCTCTAC. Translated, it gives CASSQAGRWNSPLY. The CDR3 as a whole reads CASSQAGRWNSPLYF.

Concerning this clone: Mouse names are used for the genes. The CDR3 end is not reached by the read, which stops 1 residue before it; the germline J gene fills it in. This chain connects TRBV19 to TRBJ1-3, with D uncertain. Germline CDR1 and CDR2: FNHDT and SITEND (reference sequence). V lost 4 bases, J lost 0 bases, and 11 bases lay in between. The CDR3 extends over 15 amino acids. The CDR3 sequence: CASSPLDNSGNTLYF. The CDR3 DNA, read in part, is TGTGCCAGCAGTCCCCTCGACAATTCTGGAAATACGCTCTAT.

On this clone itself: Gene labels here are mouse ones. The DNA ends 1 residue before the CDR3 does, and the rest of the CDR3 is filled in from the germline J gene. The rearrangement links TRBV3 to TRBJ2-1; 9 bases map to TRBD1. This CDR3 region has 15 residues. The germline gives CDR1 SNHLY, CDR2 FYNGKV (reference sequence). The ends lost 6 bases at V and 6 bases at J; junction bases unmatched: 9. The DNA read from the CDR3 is TGTGCCAGCAGACCGGACAGGGGAAAGGGTGCTGAGCAGTTC. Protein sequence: CASRPDRGKGAEQF. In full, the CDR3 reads CASRPDRGKGAEQFF.

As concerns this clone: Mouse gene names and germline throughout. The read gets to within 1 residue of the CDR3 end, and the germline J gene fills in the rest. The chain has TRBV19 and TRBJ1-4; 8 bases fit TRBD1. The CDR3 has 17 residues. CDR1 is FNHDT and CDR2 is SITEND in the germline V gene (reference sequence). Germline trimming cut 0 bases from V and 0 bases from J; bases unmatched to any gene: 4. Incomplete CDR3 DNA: TGTGCCAGCAGTATAGATAGGACAGGGATTTCCAACGAAAGATTATTT. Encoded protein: CASSIDRTGISNERLF. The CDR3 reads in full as CASSIDRTGISNERLFF.

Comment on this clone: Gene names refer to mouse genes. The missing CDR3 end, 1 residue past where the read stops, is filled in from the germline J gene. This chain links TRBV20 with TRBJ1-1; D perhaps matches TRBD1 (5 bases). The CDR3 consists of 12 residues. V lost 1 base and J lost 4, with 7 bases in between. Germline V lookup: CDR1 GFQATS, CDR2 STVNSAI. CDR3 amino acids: CGARAGLTEVFF. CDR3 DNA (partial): TGTGGTGCTAGGGCAGGGCTCACAGAAGTCTTC. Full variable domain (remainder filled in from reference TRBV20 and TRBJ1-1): GALVYQYPRRTICKSGTSMRMECQAVGFQATSVAWYRQSPQKTFELIALSTVNSAIKYEQNFTQEKFPISHPNLSFSSMTVLNAYLEDRGLYLCGARAGLTEVFFGKGTRLTVV.

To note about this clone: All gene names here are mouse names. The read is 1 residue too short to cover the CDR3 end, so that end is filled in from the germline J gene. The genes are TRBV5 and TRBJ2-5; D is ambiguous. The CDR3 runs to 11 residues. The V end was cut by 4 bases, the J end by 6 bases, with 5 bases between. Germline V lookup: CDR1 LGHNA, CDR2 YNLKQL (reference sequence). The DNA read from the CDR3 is TGTGCCAGCAGCCTCCGGGACACCCAGTAC. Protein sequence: CASSLRDTQY. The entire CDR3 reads CASSLRDTQYF.

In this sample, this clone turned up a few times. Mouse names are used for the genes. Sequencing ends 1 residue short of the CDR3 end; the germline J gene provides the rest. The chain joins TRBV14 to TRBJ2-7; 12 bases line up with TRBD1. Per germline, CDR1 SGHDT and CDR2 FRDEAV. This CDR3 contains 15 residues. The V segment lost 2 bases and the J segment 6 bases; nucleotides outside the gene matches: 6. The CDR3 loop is CASSFKGQGAREQYF. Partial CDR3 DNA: TGTGCCAGCAGTTTTAAGGGACAGGGGGCGCGTGAACAGTAC.

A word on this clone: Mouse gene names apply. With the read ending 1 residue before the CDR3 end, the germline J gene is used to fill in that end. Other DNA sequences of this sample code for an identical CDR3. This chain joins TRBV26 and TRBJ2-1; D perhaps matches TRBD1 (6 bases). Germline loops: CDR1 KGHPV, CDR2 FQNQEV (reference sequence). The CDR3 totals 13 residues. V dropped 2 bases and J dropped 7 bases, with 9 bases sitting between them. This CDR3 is CASSLQGRAEQFF. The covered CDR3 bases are TGTGCCAGCAGTCTGCAGGGGAGAGCTGAGCAGTTC.

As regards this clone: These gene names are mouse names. CDR3 sequence reads: CASSPDWGDTQYF. CDR3 bases read: TGTGCCAGCAGCCCGGACTGGGGGGACACCCAGTAC. The gene calls are TRBV5 and TRBJ2-5; 10 bases map to TRBD2. The read ends 1 residue early relative to the CDR3; the germline J gene fills the gap. The J segment lost 6 bases and the V segment lost 4 bases, leaving 1 base of the junction unmatched. The V gene's germline CDR1 is LGHNA and CDR2 YNLKQL (reference sequence). This CDR3 spans 13 amino acids.

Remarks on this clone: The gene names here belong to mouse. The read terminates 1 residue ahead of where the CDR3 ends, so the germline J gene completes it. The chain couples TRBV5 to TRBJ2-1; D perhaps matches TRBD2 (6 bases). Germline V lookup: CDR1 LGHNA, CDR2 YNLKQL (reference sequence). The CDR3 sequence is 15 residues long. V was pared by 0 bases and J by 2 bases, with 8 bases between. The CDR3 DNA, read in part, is TGTGCCAGCAGCCAAGAGGGGGGACACTATGCTGAGCAGTTC. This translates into CASSQEGGHYAEQF. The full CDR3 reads CASSQEGGHYAEQFF.

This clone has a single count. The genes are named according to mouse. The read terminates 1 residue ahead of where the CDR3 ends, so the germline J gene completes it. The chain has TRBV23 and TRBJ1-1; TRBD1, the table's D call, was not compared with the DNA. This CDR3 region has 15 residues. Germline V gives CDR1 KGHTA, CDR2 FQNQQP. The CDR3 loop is CSSSFRDSANTEVFF. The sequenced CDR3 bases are TGCTCCAGCAGTTTCCGGGACAGTGCAAACACAGAAGTCTTC.

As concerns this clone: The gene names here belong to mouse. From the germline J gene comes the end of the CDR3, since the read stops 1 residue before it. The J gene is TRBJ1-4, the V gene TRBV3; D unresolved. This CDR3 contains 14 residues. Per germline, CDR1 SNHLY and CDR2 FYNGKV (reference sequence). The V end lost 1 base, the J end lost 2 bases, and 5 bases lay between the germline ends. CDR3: CASSLVGSNERLFF. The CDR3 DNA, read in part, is TGTGCCAGCAGCTTAGTGGGCTCCAACGAAAGATTATTT.

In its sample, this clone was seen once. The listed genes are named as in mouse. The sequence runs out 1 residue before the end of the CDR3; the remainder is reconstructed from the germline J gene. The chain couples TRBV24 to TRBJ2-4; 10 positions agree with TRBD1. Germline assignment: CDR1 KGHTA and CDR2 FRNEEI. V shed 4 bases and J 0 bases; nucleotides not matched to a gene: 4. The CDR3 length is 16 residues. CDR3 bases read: TGTGCCAGCAGTCCGACAGGGGGCCAGAGTCAAAACACCTTGTAC. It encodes CASSPTGGQSQNTLY. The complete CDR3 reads CASSPTGGQSQNTLYF.

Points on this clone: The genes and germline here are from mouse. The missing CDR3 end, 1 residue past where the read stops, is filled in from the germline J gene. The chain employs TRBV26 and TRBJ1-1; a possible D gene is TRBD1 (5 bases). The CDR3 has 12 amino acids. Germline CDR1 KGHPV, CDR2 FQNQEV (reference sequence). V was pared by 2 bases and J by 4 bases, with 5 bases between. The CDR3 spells CASSLGGTEVFF. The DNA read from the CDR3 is TGTGCCAGCAGTCTGGGGGGCACAGAAGTCTTC.

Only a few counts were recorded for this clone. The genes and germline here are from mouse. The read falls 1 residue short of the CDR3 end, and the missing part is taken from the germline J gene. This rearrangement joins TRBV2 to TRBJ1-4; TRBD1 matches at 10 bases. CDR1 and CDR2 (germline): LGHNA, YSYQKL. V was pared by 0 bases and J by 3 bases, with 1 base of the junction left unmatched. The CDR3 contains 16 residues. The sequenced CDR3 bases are TGTGCCAGCAGCCAAGAAGGGACAGGGGCCAACGAAAGATTATTT. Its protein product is CASSQEGTGANERLF. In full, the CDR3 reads CASSQEGTGANERLFF.

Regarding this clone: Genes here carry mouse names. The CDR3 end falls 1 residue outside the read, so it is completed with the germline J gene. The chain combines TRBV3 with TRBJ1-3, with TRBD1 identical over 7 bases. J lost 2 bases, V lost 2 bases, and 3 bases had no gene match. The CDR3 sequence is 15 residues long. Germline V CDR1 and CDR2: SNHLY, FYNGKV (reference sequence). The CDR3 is CASSLPQGAGNTLYF. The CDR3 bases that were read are TGTGCCAGCAGCTTACCTCAGGGGGCTGGAAATACGCTCTAT.

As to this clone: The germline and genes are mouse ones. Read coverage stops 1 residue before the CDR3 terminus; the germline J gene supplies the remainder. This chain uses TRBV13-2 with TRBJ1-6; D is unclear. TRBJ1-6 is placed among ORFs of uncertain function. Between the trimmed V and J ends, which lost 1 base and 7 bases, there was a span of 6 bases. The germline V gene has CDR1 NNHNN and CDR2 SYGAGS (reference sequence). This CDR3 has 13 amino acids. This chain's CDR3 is CASGDYSNSPLYF. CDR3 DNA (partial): TGTGCCAGCGGTGATTACAGCAATTCGCCCCTCTAC.

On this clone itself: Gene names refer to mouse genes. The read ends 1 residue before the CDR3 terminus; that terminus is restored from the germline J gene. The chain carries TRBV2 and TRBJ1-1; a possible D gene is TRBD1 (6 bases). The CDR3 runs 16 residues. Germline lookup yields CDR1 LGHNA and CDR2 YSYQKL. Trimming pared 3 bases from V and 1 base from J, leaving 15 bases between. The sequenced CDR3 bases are TGTGCCAGCAGCCAGATCGTCGGGACAAAAAACACAGAAGTCTTC. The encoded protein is CASSQIVGTKNTEVF. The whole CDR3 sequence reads CASSQIVGTKNTEVFF.

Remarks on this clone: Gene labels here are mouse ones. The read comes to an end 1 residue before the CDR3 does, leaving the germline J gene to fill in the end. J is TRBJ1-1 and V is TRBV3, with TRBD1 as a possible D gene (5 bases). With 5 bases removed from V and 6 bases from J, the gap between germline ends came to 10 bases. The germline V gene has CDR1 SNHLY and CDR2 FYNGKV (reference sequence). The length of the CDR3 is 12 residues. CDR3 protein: CASSLGDPEVFF. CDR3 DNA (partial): TGTGCCAGCAGCCTAGGGGATCCAGAAGTCTTC.

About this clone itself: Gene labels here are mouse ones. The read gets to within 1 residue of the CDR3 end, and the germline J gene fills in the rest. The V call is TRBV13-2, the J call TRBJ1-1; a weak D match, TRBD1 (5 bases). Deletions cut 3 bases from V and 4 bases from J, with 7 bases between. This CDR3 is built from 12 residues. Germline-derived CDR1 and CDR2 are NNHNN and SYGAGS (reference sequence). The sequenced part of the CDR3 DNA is TGTGCCAGCGGTGCCAGGGTCACAGAAGTCTTC. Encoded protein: CASGARVTEVF. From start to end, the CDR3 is CASGARVTEVFF.

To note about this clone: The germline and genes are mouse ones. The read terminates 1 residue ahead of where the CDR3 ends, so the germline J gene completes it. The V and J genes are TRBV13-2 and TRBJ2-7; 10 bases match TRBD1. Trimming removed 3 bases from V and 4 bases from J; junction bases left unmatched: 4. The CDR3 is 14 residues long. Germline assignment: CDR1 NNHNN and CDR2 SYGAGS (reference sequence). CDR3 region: CASGGGQGGYEQYF. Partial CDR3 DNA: TGTGCCAGCGGTGGCGGACAGGGGGGTTATGAACAGTAC.

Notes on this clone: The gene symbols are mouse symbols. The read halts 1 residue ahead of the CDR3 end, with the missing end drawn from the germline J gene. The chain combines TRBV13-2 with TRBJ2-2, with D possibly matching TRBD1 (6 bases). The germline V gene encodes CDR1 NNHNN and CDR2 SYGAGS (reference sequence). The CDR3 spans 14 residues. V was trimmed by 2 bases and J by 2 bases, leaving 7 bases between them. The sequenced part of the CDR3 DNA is TGTGCCAGCGGTGAACAGGGCAACACCGGGCAGCTCTAC. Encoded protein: CASGEQGNTGQLY. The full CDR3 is CASGEQGNTGQLYF.

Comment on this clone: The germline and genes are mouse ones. CDR3 loop: CASSQEATNSDYTF. CDR3 DNA (partial): TGTGCCAGCAGCCAAGAAGCGACAAACTCCGACTACACC. The chain employs TRBV2 and TRBJ1-2; no firm D call. Read data end 1 residue before the CDR3 end; the end is taken from the germline J gene. Trimming pared 0 bases from V and 0 bases from J, leaving 5 bases between. The CDR3 loop spans 14 amino acids. Germline CDR1 LGHNA, CDR2 YSYQKL.

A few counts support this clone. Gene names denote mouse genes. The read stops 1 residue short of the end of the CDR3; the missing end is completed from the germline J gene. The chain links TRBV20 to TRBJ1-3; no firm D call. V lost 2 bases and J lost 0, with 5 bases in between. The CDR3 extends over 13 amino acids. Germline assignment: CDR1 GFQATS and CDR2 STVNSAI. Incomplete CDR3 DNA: TGTGGTGCTAGGCGGGGTTCTGGAAATACGCTCTAT. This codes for CGARRGSGNTLY. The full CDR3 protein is CGARRGSGNTLYF.

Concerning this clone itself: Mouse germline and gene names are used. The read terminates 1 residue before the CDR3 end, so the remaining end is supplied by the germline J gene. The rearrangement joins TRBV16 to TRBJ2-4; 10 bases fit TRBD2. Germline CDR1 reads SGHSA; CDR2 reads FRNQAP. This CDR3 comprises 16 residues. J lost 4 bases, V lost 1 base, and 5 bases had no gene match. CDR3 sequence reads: CASSLGLGGPKNTLYF. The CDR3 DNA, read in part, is TGTGCAAGCAGCTTAGGGCTGGGGGGGCCAAAAAACACCTTGTAC.

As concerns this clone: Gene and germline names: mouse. The CDR3 DNA, read in part, is TGTGCCAGCAGCTGGACTGGGGGGGCCCAAAACACCTTGTAC. Translating gives CASSWTGGAQNTLY. The whole CDR3 is CASSWTGGAQNTLYF. This chain connects TRBV14 to TRBJ2-4; 13 bases are shared with TRBD2. The read ends 1 residue early relative to the CDR3; the germline J gene fills the gap. The J segment lost 3 bases and the V segment lost 5 bases, leaving 3 bases of the junction unmatched. Germline-derived CDR1 and CDR2 are SGHDT and FRDEAV. The CDR3 length is 15 residues. Full variable domain (outside the CDR3, taken from reference TRBV14 and TRBJ2-4): EAGVTQSPRYAVLQEGQAVSFWCDPISGHDTLYWYQQPRDQGPQLLVYFRDEAVIDNSQLPSDRFSAVRPKGTNSTLKIQSAKQGDTATYLCASSWTGGAQNTLYFGAGTRLSVL.

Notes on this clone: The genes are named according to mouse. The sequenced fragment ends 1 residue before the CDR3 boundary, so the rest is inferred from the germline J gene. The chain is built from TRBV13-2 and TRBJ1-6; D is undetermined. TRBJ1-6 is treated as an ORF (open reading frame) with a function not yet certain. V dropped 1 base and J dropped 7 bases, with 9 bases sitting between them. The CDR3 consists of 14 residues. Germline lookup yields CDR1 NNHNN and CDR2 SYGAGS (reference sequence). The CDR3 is CASGDPGGNSPLYF. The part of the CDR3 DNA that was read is TGTGCCAGCGGTGATCCGGGCGGGAATTCGCCCCTCTAC.

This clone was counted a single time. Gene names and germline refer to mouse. CDR3 bases read: TGTGCCAGCAGTCTGTATAGCCAAAGTCAAAACACCTTGTAC. It yields the protein CASSLYSQSQNTLY. In full, the CDR3 is CASSLYSQSQNTLYF. This chain connects TRBV24 to TRBJ2-4, with D unclear. The DNA ends 1 residue before the CDR3 does, and the rest of the CDR3 is filled in from the germline J gene. Trimming cost V 0 bases and J 0 bases, with 7 bases left between them. Germline CDR1 is KGHTA and CDR2 is FRNEEI. The CDR3 spans 15 residues.